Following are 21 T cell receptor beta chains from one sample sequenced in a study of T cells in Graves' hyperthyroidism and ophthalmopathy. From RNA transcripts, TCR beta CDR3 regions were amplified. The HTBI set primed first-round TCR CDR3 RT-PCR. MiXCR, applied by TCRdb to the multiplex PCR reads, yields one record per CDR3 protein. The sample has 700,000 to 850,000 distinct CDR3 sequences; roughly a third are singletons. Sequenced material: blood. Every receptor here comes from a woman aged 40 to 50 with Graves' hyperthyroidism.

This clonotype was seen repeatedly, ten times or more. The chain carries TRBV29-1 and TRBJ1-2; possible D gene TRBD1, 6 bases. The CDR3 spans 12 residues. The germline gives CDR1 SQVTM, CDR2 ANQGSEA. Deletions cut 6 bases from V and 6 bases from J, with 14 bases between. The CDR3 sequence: CSVGPGADGYTF. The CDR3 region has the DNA TGCAGCGTCGGCCCAGGGGCGGATGGCTACACCTTC.

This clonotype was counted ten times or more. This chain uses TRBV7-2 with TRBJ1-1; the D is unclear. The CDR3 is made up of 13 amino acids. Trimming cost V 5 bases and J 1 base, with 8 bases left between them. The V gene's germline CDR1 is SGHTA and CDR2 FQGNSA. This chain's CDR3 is CASSPGQNTEAFF. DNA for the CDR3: TGTGCCAGCAGCCCGGGTCAGAACACTGAAGCTTTCTTT.

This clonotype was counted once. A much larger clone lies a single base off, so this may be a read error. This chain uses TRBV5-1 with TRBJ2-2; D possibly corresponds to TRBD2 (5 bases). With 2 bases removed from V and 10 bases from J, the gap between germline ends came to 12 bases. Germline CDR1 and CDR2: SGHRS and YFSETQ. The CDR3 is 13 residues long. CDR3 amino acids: CASSFEGAEELFF. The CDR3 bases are TGCGCCAGCAGCTTTGAGGGTGCCGAGGAGCTGTTTTTT.

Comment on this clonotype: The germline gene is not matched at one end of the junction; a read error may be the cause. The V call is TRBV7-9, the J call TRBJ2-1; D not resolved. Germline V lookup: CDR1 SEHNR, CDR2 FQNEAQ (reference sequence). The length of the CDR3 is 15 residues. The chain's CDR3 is CASSQVDGTYNEQFF. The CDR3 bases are TGCGCCAGCAGCCAAGTCGACGGTACCTACAATGAGCAGTTCTTC.

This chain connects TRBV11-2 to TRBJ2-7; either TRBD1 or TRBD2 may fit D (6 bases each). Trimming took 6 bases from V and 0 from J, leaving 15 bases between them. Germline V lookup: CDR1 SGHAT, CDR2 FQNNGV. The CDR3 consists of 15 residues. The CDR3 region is CASSYGGDNSYEQYF. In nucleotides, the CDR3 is TGTGCCAGCAGTTACGGCGGGGACAACTCCTACGAGCAGTACTTC.

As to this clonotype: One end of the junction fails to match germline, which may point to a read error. The CDR3 nucleotides are TGTGCCATCAGTGAGTCGACAGGGGCGGAGTTCTTC. Protein sequence: CAISESTGAEFF. The chain is built from TRBV10-3 and TRBJ1-1, with TRBD1 matching over 8 bases. CDR1 is ENHRY and CDR2 is SYGVKD in the germline V gene. The CDR3 runs 12 residues.

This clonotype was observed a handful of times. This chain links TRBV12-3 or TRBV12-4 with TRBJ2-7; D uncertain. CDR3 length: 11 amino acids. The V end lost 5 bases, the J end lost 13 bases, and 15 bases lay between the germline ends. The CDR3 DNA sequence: TGTGCCAGCAGTCTTAACCGCAACCAATACTTC. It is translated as CASSLNRNQYF.

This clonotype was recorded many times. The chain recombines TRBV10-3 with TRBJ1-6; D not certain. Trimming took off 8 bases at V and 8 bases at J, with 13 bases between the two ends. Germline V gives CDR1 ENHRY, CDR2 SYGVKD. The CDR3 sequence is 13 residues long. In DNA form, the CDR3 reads TGTGCCATCGGGAATAACGCTGATTCACCCCTCCACTTT. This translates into CAIGNNADSPLHF.

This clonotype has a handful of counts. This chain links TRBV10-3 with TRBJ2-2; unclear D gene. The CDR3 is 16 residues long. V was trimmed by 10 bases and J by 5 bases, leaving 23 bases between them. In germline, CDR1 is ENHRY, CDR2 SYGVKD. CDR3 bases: TGTGCCAGCTCACCTGAGACGGGCCGCGCGACCGGGGAGCTGTTTTTT. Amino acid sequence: CASSPETGRATGELFF.

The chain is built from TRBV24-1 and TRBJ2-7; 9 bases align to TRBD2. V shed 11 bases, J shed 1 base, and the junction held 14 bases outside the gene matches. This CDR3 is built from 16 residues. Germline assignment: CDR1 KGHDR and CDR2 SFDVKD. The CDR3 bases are TGTGCCATCGGAGTAGAAGGACTAGCGATTTCCTACGAGCAGTACTTC. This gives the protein CAIGVEGLAISYEQYF.

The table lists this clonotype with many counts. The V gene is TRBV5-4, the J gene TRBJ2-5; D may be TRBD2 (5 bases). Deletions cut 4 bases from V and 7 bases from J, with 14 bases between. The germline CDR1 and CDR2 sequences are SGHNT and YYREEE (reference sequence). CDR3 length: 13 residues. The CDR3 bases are TGTGCCAGCAGCATCGGGGAGATGGGGACCCAGTACTTC. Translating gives CASSIGEMGTQYF.

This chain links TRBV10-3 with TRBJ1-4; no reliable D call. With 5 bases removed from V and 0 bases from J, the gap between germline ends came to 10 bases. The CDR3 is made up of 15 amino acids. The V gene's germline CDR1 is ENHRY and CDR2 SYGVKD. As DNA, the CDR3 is TGTGCCATCAGTTCTTCGTATGCAACTAATGAAAAACTGTTTTTT. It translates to CAISSSYATNEKLFF.

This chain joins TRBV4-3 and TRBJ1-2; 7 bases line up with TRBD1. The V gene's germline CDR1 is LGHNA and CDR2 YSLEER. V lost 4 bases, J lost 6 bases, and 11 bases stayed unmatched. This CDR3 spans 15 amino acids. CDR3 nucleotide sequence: TGCGCCAGCAGCCGCCTCGTCGACAGGGTGGATGGCTACACCTTC. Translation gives CASSRLVDRVDGYTF.

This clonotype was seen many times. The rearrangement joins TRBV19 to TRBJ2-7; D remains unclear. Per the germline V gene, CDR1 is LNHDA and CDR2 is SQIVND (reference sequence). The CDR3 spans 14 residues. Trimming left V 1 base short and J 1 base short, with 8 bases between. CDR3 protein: CASSIGGVSYEQYF. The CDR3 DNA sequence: TGTGCCAGTAGTATAGGCGGAGTATCCTACGAGCAGTACTTC.

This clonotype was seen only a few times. The CDR3 region has the DNA TGTGCCAGCAGCCCCATCGGTGCTAGCCAGACCCAGTACTTC. This codes for CASSPIGASQTQYF. The chain uses TRBV7-3 and TRBJ2-5; perhaps TRBD2 as D (5 bases). Germline V gives CDR1 SGHTA, CDR2 FQGTGA. The CDR3 consists of 14 residues. V dropped 5 bases and J dropped 6 bases, with 16 bases sitting between them. The variable domain in full, with the rest retrieved from reference TRBV7-3 and TRBJ2-5, is GAGVSQTPSNKVTEKGKYVELRCDPISGHTALYWYRQSLGQGPEFLIYFQGTGAADDSGLPNDRFFAVRPEGSVSTLKIQRTERGDSAVYLCASSPIGASQTQYFGPGTRLLVL.

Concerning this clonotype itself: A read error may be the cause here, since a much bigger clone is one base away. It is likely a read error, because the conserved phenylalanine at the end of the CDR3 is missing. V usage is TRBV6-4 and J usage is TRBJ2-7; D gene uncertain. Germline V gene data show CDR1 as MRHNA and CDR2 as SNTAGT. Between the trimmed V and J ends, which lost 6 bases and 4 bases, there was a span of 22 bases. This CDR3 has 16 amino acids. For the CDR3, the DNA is TGTGCCAGCAGCTCGACCCCCGGGTTCAACTTTTACGAGCAGTACCTC. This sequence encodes CASSSTPGFNFYEQYL.

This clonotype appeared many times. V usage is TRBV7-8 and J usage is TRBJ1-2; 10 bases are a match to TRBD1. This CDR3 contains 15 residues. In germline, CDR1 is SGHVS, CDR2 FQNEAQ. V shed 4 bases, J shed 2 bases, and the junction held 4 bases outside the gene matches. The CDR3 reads CASSSRGQGNYGYTF. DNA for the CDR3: TGTGCCAGCAGCTCTAGGGGACAGGGGAACTATGGCTACACCTTC.

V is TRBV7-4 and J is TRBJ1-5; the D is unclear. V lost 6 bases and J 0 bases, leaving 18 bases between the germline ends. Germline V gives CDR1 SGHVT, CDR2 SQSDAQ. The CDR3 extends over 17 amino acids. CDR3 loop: CASSFLAGIYSNQPQHF. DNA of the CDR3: TGTGCCAGCAGTTTTTTAGCAGGCATTTATAGCAATCAGCCCCAGCATTTT.

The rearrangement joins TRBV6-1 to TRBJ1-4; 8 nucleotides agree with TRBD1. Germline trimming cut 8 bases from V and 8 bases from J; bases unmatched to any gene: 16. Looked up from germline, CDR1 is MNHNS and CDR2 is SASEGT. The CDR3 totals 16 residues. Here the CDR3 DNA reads TGTGCCAGCGGTCGACAGGGGTTCGCACCCAAGGAAAAACTGTTTTTT. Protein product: CASGRQGFAPKEKLFF.

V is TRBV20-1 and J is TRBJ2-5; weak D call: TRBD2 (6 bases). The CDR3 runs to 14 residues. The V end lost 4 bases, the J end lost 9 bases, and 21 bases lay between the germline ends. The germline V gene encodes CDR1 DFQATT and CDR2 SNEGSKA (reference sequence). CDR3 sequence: CSANAAGGNQPQYF. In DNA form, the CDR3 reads TGCAGTGCTAATGCGGCAGGAGGGAATCAGCCCCAGTACTTC.

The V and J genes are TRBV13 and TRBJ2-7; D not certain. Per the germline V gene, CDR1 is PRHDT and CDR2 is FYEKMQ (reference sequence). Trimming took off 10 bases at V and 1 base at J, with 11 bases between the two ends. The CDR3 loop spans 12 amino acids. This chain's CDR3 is CATAVHSYEQYF. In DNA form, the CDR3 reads TGTGCCACCGCGGTCCATTCCTACGAGCAGTACTTC.